This T cell receptor beta chain was retrieved from a study of long-term antiretroviral therapy in people with HIV. At least one PBMC sample before ART and at least two after were required. Survey-level resolution applied to immunoSEQ assay v3.0. Sequencing set out to capture about 40,000-50,000 T-cell genomes per sample. Profiling relied on immunoSEQ multiplex PCR, and the TCRdb table lists in-frame clones only, not all of them. The repertoire holds 22,000 or so clones, with roughly 82% as singletons. Germline CDR1 reads MNHEY; CDR2 reads SMNVEV (reference sequence). This CDR3 has 15 residues. Trimming shortened V by 4 bases and J by 3 bases, and 10 bases separated the two germline ends. Study-wide points: Clones with expansion before ART led the repertoire at all time points. Investigators report no available data on ART adherence, viral resistance or therapy changes.

In regard to this clone: What it binds is unknown.

The sequence was collected from a man aged 25 to 45 with HIV. The source was unsorted PBMCs, collected approximately 6.2 years after starting antiretroviral therapy. V usage is TRBV27 and J usage is TRBJ2-6; D unresolved. CDR3 in amino acids: CASSSWDIGANVLTF. DNA for the CDR3: TGTGCCAGCAGTTCCTGGGATATTGGGGCCAACGTCCTGACTTTC. Together with reference TRBV27 and TRBJ2-6, the CDR3 gives the full variable domain: EAQVTQNPRYLITVTGKKLTVTCSQNMNHEYMSWYRQDPGLGLRQIYYSMNVEVTDKGDVPEGYKVSRKEKRNFPLILESPSPNQTSLYFCASSSWDIGANVLTFGAGSRLTVL.